This passage covers 23 T cell receptor beta chains from one sample sequenced in a study of blood T cell repertoires in COVID-19. Using immunoSEQ multiplex PCR, the repertoire was profiled, and TCRdb retains in-frame clones only, with some absent. The sample records about 380,000 clones, more than 75% being singletons. The sequenced sample consisted of PBMCs or T cells enriched from blood (not recorded which). All receptors derive from a woman aged 18-29 years who had recovered from COVID-19.

In this sample, this clone turned up once. V usage is TRBV29-1 and J usage is TRBJ2-1; 13 bases are a match to TRBD2. The CDR3 covers 15 residues. After removal of 7 bases from V and 5 bases from J, the junction contained 8 bases not matched to a gene. Germline V CDR1 and CDR2: SQVTM, ANQGSEA. The chain's CDR3 is CSAPTSGGLNNEQFF. The CDR3 DNA reads as TGCAGCGCTCCGACTAGCGGGGGGCTCAACAATGAGCAGTTCTTC.

The chain links TRBV9 to TRBJ2-3; TRBD2 matches 8 bases. V was clipped by 2 bases and J by 5 bases; unmatched bases: 1. Germline CDR1 SGDLS, CDR2 YYNGEE. The CDR3 sequence is 13 residues long. The CDR3 DNA reads TGTGCCAGCAGCGTCGGGGGGGAAGATACGCAGTATTTT. Protein: CASSVGGEDTQYF.

This sequence joins TRBV5-1 and TRBJ1-2; D gene uncertain. Germline CDR1 reads SGHRS; CDR2 reads YFSETQ. With 0 bases removed from V and 8 bases from J, the gap between germline ends came to 5 bases. The CDR3 has 11 residues. Here the CDR3 DNA reads TGCGCCAGCAGCTTGGACGGGGGCTACACCTTC. The encoded protein is CASSLDGGYTF.

This clone was seen just once. The chain uses TRBV5-4 and TRBJ2-5; 12 bases line up with TRBD2. The germline V gene has CDR1 SGHNT and CDR2 YYREEE (reference sequence). After removal of 0 bases from V and 7 bases from J, the junction contained 7 bases not matched to a gene. The CDR3 has 16 residues. CDR3 amino acids: CASSLVASGGARTQYF. CDR3 coding DNA: TGTGCCAGCAGCTTGGTGGCTAGCGGGGGGGCTCGGACCCAGTACTTC.

This chain joins TRBV4-3 and TRBJ2-7; TRBD2 is a possible D gene (5 bases). V was trimmed by 5 bases and J by 0 bases, leaving 14 bases between them. The length of the CDR3 is 15 residues. Germline V CDR1 and CDR2: LGHNA, YSLEER. The CDR3 region has the DNA TGCGCCAGCAGCTTTACTAGGTCGAACTCCTACGAGCAGTACTTC. Translated: CASSFTRSNSYEQYF.

J is TRBJ1-2 and V is TRBV30; no firm D call. The germline V gene has CDR1 GTSNPN and CDR2 SVGIG (reference sequence). Trimming stripped 6 bases from V and 2 bases from J, with 13 bases between. This CDR3 contains 13 residues. CDR3 nucleotides: TGTGCCTGTCACTTTTCCCTGAACTATGGCTACACCTTC. It codes for CACHFSLNYGYTF.

The V gene is TRBV30, the J gene TRBJ1-5, with D possibly TRBD1 on 6 matching bases. This CDR3 has 12 residues. Per germline, CDR1 GTSNPN and CDR2 SVGIG (reference sequence). V lost 1 base and J 13 bases, leaving 14 bases between the germline ends. The chain's CDR3 is CAWSDERGQQHF. The CDR3, as DNA: TGTGCCTGGAGTGACGAGCGGGGACAACAGCATTTT.

The rearrangement joins TRBV6-2 or TRBV6-3 to TRBJ1-5; no definite D call. CDR1 is MNHEY, CDR2 SVGEGT, per germline. Trimming left V 0 bases short and J 7 bases short, with 7 bases between. The CDR3 totals 13 residues. The CDR3 here is CASSYSPGQPQHF. CDR3 coding DNA: TGTGCCAGCAGTTACTCCCCCGGGCAGCCCCAGCATTTT.

The chain links TRBV3-1 (or the pseudogene TRBV3-2) to TRBJ1-2, with 10 bases identical to TRBD1. Per the germline V gene, CDR1 is LGHDT and CDR2 is YNNKEL (reference sequence). The CDR3 totals 16 residues. V shed 3 bases and J 3 bases; nucleotides not matched to a gene: 7. CDR3 DNA sequence: TGTGCCAGCAGCCAGGGTTCCGGGACAGGGGACTATGGCTACACCTTC. Protein: CASSQGSGTGDYGYTF.

This clone was detected once. The chain recombines TRBV7-6 with TRBJ2-3; TRBD2 matches 8 bases. J gave up 4 bases and V 3 bases, and 3 bases lay outside the gene matches. This CDR3 has 14 amino acids. Germline V gene sequence: CDR1 SGHVS, CDR2 FNYEAQ. CDR3 nucleotides: TGTGCCAGCAGCTTTTCCGGGGGGGCAGATACGCAGTATTTT. It encodes CASSFSGGADTQYF.

V usage is TRBV6-5 and J usage is TRBJ2-2; D remains unclear. V was cut by 4 bases and J by 1 base, with 10 bases left in between. Germline loops: CDR1 MNHEY, CDR2 SVGAGI. CDR3 length: 15 amino acids. CDR3 DNA: TGTGCCAGCAGTTTGGCACCAATGAACACCGGGGAGCTGTTTTTT. Its translation is CASSLAPMNTGELFF.

The chain couples TRBV19 to TRBJ1-5; TRBD1 matches at 9 bases. With V trimmed by 5 bases and J by 1 base, 6 bases remained unmatched. Looked up from germline, CDR1 is LNHDA and CDR2 is SQIVND (reference sequence). The CDR3 has 16 amino acids. Here the CDR3 reads CASSRGTGISNQPQHF. DNA of the CDR3: TGTGCCAGTAGTCGAGGGACAGGGATAAGCAATCAGCCCCAGCATTTT. Drawing the rest from reference TRBV19 and TRBJ1-5, the complete variable domain is DGGITQSPKYLFRKEGQNVTLSCEQNLNHDAMYWYRQDPGQGLRLIYYSQIVNDFQKGDIAEGYSVSREKKESFPLTVTSAQKNPTAFYLCASSRGTGISNQPQHFGDGTRLSIL.

This chain links TRBV18 with TRBJ2-1; tentatively, D is TRBD2 (6 bases). CDR1 is KGHSH and CDR2 is LQKENI in the germline V gene. V was shortened by 6 bases and J by 1 base, with 13 bases between the two germline ends. The CDR3 runs 15 residues. The CDR3 protein is CASSPRDLSYNEQFF. The CDR3 nucleotides read TGTGCCAGCTCCCCCCGGGACTTATCCTACAATGAGCAGTTCTTC. Complete variable domain (other parts from reference TRBV18 and TRBJ2-1): NAGVMQNPRHLVRRRGQEARLRCSPMKGHSHVYWYRQLPEEGLKFMVYLQKENIIDESGMPKERFSAEFPKEGPSILRIQQVVRGDSAAYFCASSPRDLSYNEQFFGPGTRLTVL.

This chain joins TRBV5-4 and TRBJ2-7, with 7 nucleotides matching TRBD1. Germline V gene data show CDR1 as SGHNT and CDR2 as YYREEE (reference sequence). The V and J ends lost 0 bases and 7 bases, in that order; junction bases with no gene match: 10. The CDR3 covers 15 residues. The CDR3: CASSLEGTASGEQYF. CDR3 nucleotides: TGTGCCAGCAGCTTGGAAGGGACAGCTTCTGGGGAGCAGTACTTC.

This clone has just one count. V is TRBV7-9 and J is TRBJ1-3; D is unclear. The CDR3 is 14 residues long. Germline lookup yields CDR1 SEHNR and CDR2 FQNEAQ (reference sequence). Trimming left V 6 bases short and J 4 bases short, with 13 bases between. The CDR3 bases are TGTGCCAGCAGGGAGGGTTCATCCGGAAACACCATATATTTT. Protein: CASREGSSGNTIYF.

V is TRBV5-4 and J is TRBJ2-7, with D maybe TRBD2 (5 bases). The V and J ends lost 4 bases and 2 bases respectively, with 13 bases between them. The CDR3 contains 14 residues. Looked up from germline, CDR1 is SGHNT and CDR2 is YYREEE (reference sequence). The CDR3 region is CASSPRASTYEQYF. The CDR3 region has the DNA TGTGCCAGCAGCCCGCGGGCCAGTACCTACGAGCAGTACTTC. Full variable domain (rest looked up from reference TRBV5-4 and TRBJ2-7): ETGVTQSPTHLIKTRGQQVTLRCSSQSGHNTVSWYQQALGQGPQFIFQYYREEENGRGNFPPRFSGLQFPNYSSELNVNALELDDSALYLCASSPRASTYEQYFGPGTRLTVT.

The V gene is TRBV3-1 (or the pseudogene TRBV3-2), the J gene TRBJ1-2; 7 bases align to TRBD1. The V gene end was trimmed by 0 bases and the J gene end by 4 bases; junction bases not matched to a gene: 5. The CDR3 has 15 amino acids. Looked up from germline, CDR1 is LGHDT and CDR2 is YNNKEL (reference sequence). The chain's CDR3 is CASSQESGQSYGYTF. For the CDR3, the DNA is TGTGCCAGCAGCCAAGAGTCGGGACAGTCCTATGGCTACACCTTC.

This clone was seen once. This rearrangement joins TRBV4-1 to TRBJ1-4; possible D gene TRBD1, 5 bases. The V end was cut by 0 bases, the J end by 4 bases, with 9 bases between. Germline CDR1 and CDR2: MGHRA and YSYEKL. The CDR3 spans 15 residues. This chain's CDR3 is CASSQDGANNEKLFF. The CDR3, as DNA: TGCGCCAGCAGCCAAGATGGGGCGAATAATGAAAAACTGTTTTTT.

The J gene is TRBJ2-4, the V gene TRBV10-3; TRBD2 aligns across 7 bases. The CDR3 contains 15 residues. Per germline, CDR1 ENHRY and CDR2 SYGVKD. V lost 10 bases, J lost 3 bases, and 12 bases stayed unmatched. CDR3 residues: CASVAGGGVKNIQYF. CDR3 sequence (DNA): TGTGCCAGCGTCGCTGGGGGGGGAGTCAAAAACATTCAGTACTTC.

Only a few counts were recorded for this clone. CDR3 amino acids: CASKARTQRQGDNSPLHF. As DNA, the CDR3 is TGTGCCAGCAAAGCCCGAACCCAGCGACAGGGCGATAATTCACCCCTCCACTTT. The chain uses TRBV2 and TRBJ1-6; the match to TRBD1 covers 7 bases. Germline V gives CDR1 SNHLY, CDR2 FYNNEI. The CDR3 loop spans 18 amino acids. V shed 7 bases, J shed 5 bases, and the junction held 17 bases outside the gene matches.

To note about this clone: Different DNA sequences within this sample yield the same CDR3. The chain has TRBV7-2 and TRBJ1-3, with D perhaps TRBD1 (6 bases). Germline V gene lookup returns CDR1 SGHTA and CDR2 FQGNSA. V was cut by 5 bases and J by 1 base, with 12 bases left in between. The CDR3 sequence is 15 residues long. The CDR3 region has the DNA TGTGCCAGCAGCCCCAGGGGACAATCTGGAAACACCATATATTTT. Translated: CASSPRGQSGNTIYF.

The rearrangement uses TRBV11-2 and TRBJ2-1; 7 nucleotides line up with TRBD2. Germline V gene sequence: CDR1 SGHAT, CDR2 FQNNGV. The CDR3 is 16 residues long. Trimming removed 4 bases from V and 3 bases from J; junction bases left unmatched: 9. The CDR3 region has the DNA TGTGCCAGCAGCTCCCGGAAGCGGGGAGGCTACAATGAGCAGTTCTTC. This translates into CASSSRKRGGYNEQFF.

The chain joins TRBV30 to TRBJ1-5, with a tentative D call TRBD1 (5 bases). Germline CDR1 GTSNPN, CDR2 SVGIG (reference sequence). Trimming removed 0 bases at V and 5 bases at J, with 11 bases between. This CDR3 has 14 amino acids. Here the CDR3 reads CAWSVRSRDQPQHF. In nucleotides, the CDR3 is TGTGCCTGGAGTGTACGGTCCAGGGATCAGCCCCAGCATTTT.